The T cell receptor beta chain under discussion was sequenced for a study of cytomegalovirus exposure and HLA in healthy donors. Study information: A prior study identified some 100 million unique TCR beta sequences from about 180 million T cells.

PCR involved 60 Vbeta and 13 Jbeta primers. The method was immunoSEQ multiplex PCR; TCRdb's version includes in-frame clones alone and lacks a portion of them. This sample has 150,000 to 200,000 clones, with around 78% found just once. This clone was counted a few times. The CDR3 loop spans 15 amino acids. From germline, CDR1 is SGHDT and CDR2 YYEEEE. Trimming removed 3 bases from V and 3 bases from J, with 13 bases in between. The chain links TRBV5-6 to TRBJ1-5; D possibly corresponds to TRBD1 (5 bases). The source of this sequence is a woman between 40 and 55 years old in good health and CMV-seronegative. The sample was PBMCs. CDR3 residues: CASSYQSGFNQPQHF. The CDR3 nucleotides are TGTGCCAGCAGCTATCAGTCAGGGTTCAATCAGCCCCAGCATTTT.